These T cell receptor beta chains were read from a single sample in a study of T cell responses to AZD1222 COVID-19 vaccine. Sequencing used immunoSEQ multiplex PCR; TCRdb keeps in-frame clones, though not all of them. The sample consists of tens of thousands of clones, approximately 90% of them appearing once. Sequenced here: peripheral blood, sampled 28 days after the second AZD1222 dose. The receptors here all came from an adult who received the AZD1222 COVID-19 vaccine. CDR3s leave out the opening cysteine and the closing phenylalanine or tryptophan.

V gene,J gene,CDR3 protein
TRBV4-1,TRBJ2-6,ASGPGRGAGANVLT
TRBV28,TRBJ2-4,ASSRTGFAKNIQY
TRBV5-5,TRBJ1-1,ASSLAVQAGTEAF
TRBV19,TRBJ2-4,ASSTRSGLAGVMAKNIQY
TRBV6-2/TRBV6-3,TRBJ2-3,ASSYEQGTLDTQY
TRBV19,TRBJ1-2,ATTGAYT
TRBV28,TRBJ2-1,ASRGTGRTWGRWNEQF
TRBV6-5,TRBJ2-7,ASRRVGYEQY
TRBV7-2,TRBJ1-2,ASSSQGDNYGYT
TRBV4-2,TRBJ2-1,ASSQGLAESSYNEQF
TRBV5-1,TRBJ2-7,ASSLGTASYEQY
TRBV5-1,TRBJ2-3,ASSPVAGGGTDTQY
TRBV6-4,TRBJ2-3,ASSRLAGADTQY
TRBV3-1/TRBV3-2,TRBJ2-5,ASSQGAFQETQY
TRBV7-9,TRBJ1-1,ASSLRGQGNIDTEAF
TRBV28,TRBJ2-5,ASSLEGDSLQETQY
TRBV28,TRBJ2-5,ASSSRDRYQETQY
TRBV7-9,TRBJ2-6,ASSLGTGVAGANVLT
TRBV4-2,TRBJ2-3,ASSGDADTQY
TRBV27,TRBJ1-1,ASSSGRWGTEAF
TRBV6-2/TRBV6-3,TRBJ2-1,ASSYGTSGNNEQF
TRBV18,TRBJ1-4,ASSLKQAEKLF
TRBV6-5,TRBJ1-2,ASSPRVDYGYT
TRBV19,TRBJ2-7,ASSIVPGQGSQEQY
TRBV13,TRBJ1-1,ASSQGRGPTEAF
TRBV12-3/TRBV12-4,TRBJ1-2,ASSPGQVYGYT
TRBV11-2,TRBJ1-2,ASTSVSYRERGYT
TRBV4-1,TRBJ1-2,ASSPLGGARNYGYT
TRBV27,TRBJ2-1,ASSLDSGRYSYNEQF
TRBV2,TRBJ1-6,ASSVEQENSPLH
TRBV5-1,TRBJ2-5,ASRRSGLADQETQY
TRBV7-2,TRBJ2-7,ASSLALTDHEQC
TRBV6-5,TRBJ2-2,ASSSLDGTGELF
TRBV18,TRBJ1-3,ASSLGEGHLSGNTIY
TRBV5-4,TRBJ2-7,ASSLGGAGNYEQY
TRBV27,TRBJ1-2,ASSLRRGGYGYT
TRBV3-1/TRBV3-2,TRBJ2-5,ASRSTSGAIMETQY
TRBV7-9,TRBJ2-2,ASYAAQGRGTGELF
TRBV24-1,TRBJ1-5,ATSDLDRPPWGNQPQH
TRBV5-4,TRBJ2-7,ASSLGGYGSYEQY
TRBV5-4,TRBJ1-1,ASSFRWGNTEAF
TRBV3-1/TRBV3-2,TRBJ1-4,ASSSKRDREKLF
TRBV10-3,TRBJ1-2,AISEPSTFEHYGYT
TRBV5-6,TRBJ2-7,ASSLGGSSYEQY
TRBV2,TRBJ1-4,ASRVSGMGEKLF
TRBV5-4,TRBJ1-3,ASSPDGQTNTIY
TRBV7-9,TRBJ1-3,ASSFGIPLDSGNTIY
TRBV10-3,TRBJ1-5,AISEFPQKPQH
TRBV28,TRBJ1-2,ASSFSETVYGYT
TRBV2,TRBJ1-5,ASSRAGDNQPQH
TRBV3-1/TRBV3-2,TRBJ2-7,ASSQPGTGTYEQY
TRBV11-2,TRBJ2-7,ASSLVRRTSGYEQY
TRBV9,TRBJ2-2,ASSALAGAINAGELF
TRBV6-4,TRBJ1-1,ASSVQAGTEAF
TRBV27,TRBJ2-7,ASSFLRAATYEQY